The source of this T cell receptor beta chain is a study of vaccination effects on CD4 cells after COVID-19. General observations from the study: Nearly all vaccine-induced clones in healthy recipients recognized only SARS-CoV-2.

TCRdb's table, derived via immunoSEQ multiplex PCR, lists solely in-frame clones and lacks some. The table includes 25,000 to 30,000 clones, 65% to 80% detected once. Antigen-specific CD4+ T cell clonotypes were called by their expansion after viral peptide-pool culture in ViraFEST. A roughly 10-day culture period preceded the isolation of CD4+ T cells. Vaccine administered to participants consisted of two doses of either BNT162b2 or mRNA-1273. No vaccinee had earlier SARS-CoV-2 infection, and nucleocapsid antibodies were negative. The culture medium for around 2 million PBMC per well included 9.5 to 10 IU/ml IL-2 and about 10 ug/ml peptides. IL-2 medium took the place of half the medium on both days 3 and 7. Trimming took 3 bases from V and 0 from J, leaving 3 bases between them. CDR1 is SGHTA, CDR2 FQGNSA, per germline. The CDR3 sequence is 12 residues long. Turning to this clone: Its antigen is not known.

The sequences come from CD4+ T cells from PBMCs cultured with HCoV-NL63 spike peptides, collected after COVID-19 vaccination. This TCR derives from a human donor who received a COVID-19 vaccine. V usage is TRBV7-2 and J usage is TRBJ2-7; no definite D call. The CDR3 DNA sequence: TGTGCCAGCAGCTTGAGCTCCTACGAGCAGTACTTC. Protein sequence: CASSLSSYEQYF.